The 2 T cell receptor beta chains reported below all come from one sample, sequenced in a study of cytomegalovirus exposure and HLA in healthy donors. Use of 60 Vbeta and 13 Jbeta primers characterized the PCR. Libraries were prepared by immunoSEQ multiplex PCR; TCRdb keeps only in-frame clonotypes and omits some of them. Of around 87,000 clones listed, 81% are singletons. Sequences were obtained from PBMCs. Receptors were obtained from a girl aged 2-15 years in good health and CMV-seropositive.

This clone was counted a few times. This chain uses TRBV6-6 with TRBJ2-1; possible D gene TRBD1, 5 bases. The V gene lost 9 bases and the J gene lost 1 base, with 13 bases spanning the gap. The germline gives CDR1 MNHNY, CDR2 SVGAGI (reference sequence). This CDR3 is 14 amino acids long. The CDR3, as DNA: TGTGCCAGTCAAAGACAGCTATCCTACAATGAGCAGTTCTTC. It specifies CASQRQLSYNEQFF.

This CDR3 reads CASRTGFGPYEQYF. The CDR3 DNA follows: TGTGCCAGTAGGACAGGGTTCGGCCCCTACGAGCAGTACTTC. This sequence joins TRBV19 and TRBJ2-7; 7 bases are a match to TRBD1. With 6 bases clipped from V and 2 bases from J, the junction kept 7 bases outside the gene matches. Germline V gene lookup returns CDR1 LNHDA and CDR2 SQIVND (reference sequence). CDR3 length equals 14 residues.